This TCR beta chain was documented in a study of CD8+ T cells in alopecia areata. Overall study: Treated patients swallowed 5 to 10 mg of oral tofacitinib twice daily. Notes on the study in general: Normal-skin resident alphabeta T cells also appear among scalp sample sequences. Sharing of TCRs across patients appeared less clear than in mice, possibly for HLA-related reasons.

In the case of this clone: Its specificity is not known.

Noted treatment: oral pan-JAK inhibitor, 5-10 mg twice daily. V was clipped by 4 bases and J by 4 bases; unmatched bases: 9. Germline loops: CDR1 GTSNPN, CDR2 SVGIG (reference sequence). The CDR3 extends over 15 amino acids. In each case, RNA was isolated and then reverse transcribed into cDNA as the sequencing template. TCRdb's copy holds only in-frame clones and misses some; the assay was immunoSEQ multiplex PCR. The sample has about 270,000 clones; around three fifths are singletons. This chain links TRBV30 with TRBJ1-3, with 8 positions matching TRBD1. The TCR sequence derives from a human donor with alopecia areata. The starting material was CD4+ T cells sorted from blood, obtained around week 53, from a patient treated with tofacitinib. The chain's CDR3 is CAWTRTGNGGNTIYF. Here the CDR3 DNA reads TGTGCCTGGACCCGGACAGGGAACGGCGGAAACACCATATATTTT.